The 23 T cell receptor beta chains listed next were all sequenced from one sample in a study of Ad26.COV2.S vaccination and SARS-CoV-2 variants. Noted treatment: some 19 received Ad26.COV2.S at low or high dose, single or two shots; a few received placebo; per-sample allocation not given. Specimen acquisition occurred on day 63 following the initial vaccine or placebo injection. The assay was immunoSEQ multiplex PCR, and TCRdb's table has in-frame clones only and misses some. The data contain 430,000 or so clones, approximately 90% of them singletons. This material consisted of peripheral blood, taken in a trial of Ad26.COV2.S vaccine versus placebo. These receptors were taken from a person aged 18 to 59 who received the Ad26.COV2.S COVID-19 vaccine or a placebo.

This rearrangement joins TRBV6-2 or TRBV6-3 to TRBJ2-2; the D is unclear. The germline gives CDR1 MNHEY, CDR2 SVGEGT. Trimming took off 4 bases at V and 0 bases at J, with 9 bases between the two ends. The CDR3 consists of 15 residues. This CDR3 is CASSLGPTNTGELFF. In DNA, the CDR3 is TGTGCCAGCAGTTTAGGACCTACGAACACCGGGGAGCTGTTTTTT.

The table lists this clone with a few counts. The chain combines TRBV5-8 with TRBJ1-5, with a weak D call TRBD1 (5 bases). CDR3 length: 15 amino acids. The germline CDR1 and CDR2 sequences are SGHTS and YDEGEE. V gave up 0 bases and J gave up 0 bases, with 7 bases separating them. DNA of the CDR3: TGTGCCAGCAGCTTGGGGGGCGCTAGCAATCAGCCCCAGCATTTT. Encoded protein: CASSLGGASNQPQHF.

Comments on this clone: At the DNA level, this CDR3 is encoded by other sequences in the same sample as well. The chain recombines TRBV9 with TRBJ1-1; 7 positions agree with TRBD1. Germline V gene data show CDR1 as SGDLS and CDR2 as YYNGEE. CDR3 size: 15 residues. Losses at the gene ends were 3 bases for V and 0 bases for J; bases not matched to a gene: 5. The DNA of the CDR3 is TGTGCCAGCAGCGCTCAGACAGGGCTGAACACTGAAGCTTTCTTT. It encodes CASSAQTGLNTEAFF.

The chain employs TRBV9 and TRBJ1-5; 8 bases match TRBD1. The CDR3 consists of 15 residues. The trim removed 3 bases at V and 4 bases at J, leaving 6 bases unmatched. Germline lookup yields CDR1 SGDLS and CDR2 YYNGEE. CDR3 nucleotide sequence: TGTGCCAGCAGCGCCGCAGGGGGCACGAATCAGCCCCAGCATTTT. Translated, it gives CASSAAGGTNQPQHF.

The rearrangement joins TRBV19 to TRBJ2-2; no definite D call. The CDR3 consists of 14 residues. Trimming took 7 bases from V and 0 from J, leaving 9 bases between them. Per germline, CDR1 LNHDA and CDR2 SQIVND (reference sequence). In nucleotides, the CDR3 is TGTGCCAGTATCCGTCGGCCGAACACCGGGGAGCTGTTTTTT. Translated, it gives CASIRRPNTGELFF.

The chain employs TRBV7-2 and TRBJ2-7, with D uncertain. The germline V gene has CDR1 SGHTA and CDR2 FQGNSA. The CDR3 length is 13 residues. Between the trimmed V and J ends, which lost 1 base and 3 bases, there was a span of 7 bases. Here the CDR3 DNA reads TGTGCCAGCAGCTTAGACACGGGCTACGAGCAGTACTTC. Translating it yields CASSLDTGYEQYF.

This chain connects TRBV10-1 to TRBJ2-1; D not certain. V dropped 6 bases and J dropped 12 bases, with 18 bases sitting between them. This CDR3 spans 13 amino acids. Germline CDR1 and CDR2: WNHNN and SYGVQD (reference sequence). Here the CDR3 reads CASSVRLDLGQFF. The CDR3, as DNA: TGCGCCAGCAGCGTTAGACTGGATCTTGGGCAGTTCTTC.

This sequence joins TRBV15 and TRBJ2-3; D unresolved. The germline gives CDR1 LNHNV, CDR2 YYDKDF (reference sequence). V lost 5 bases and J 2 bases, leaving 8 bases between the germline ends. The CDR3 contains 13 residues. In DNA form, the CDR3 reads TGTGCCACCAGCGCTATGCTCACAGATACGCAGTATTTT. Translation gives CATSAMLTDTQYF.

This rearrangement joins TRBV19 to TRBJ2-1; tentatively, D is TRBD1 or TRBD2 (7 bases each). Trimming removed 3 bases from V and 6 bases from J, with 12 bases in between. CDR3 length: 14 amino acids. Germline V lookup: CDR1 LNHDA, CDR2 SQIVND (reference sequence). The CDR3 nucleotides read TGTGCCAGTAGTATGGGCAGGGGGGGCAATGAGCAGTTCTTC. This translates into CASSMGRGGNEQFF.

This clone was recorded once. J is TRBJ2-7 and V is TRBV4-1, with TRBD2 as a possible D gene (7 bases). This CDR3 has 15 residues. Germline CDR1 and CDR2: MGHRA and YSYEKL. V was shortened by 4 bases and J by 7 bases, with 20 bases between the two germline ends. The CDR3 loop is CASSPLGGAREEQYF. The CDR3 DNA reads TGCGCCAGCAGCCCCCTAGGGGGGGCCCGAGAGGAGCAGTACTTC.

The chain combines TRBV23-1 with TRBJ2-1; no reliable D call. TRBV23-1 is given ORF status, its function remaining uncertain. V lost 6 bases and J lost 10, with 25 bases in between. The CDR3 is 16 amino acids. Written as DNA, the CDR3 is TGCGCCAGCAGCCCTTCTTTGCGGCTTACATCGTTCGAGCAGTTCTTC. Its protein product is CASSPSLRLTSFEQFF.

The V call is TRBV7-8, the J call TRBJ2-5, with D perhaps TRBD2 (5 bases). The V and J ends lost 6 bases and 5 bases respectively, with 19 bases between them. The CDR3 totals 15 residues. The germline V gene encodes CDR1 SGHVS and CDR2 FQNEAQ. CDR3 protein: CASSPRLGGSETQYF. The CDR3 DNA is TGTGCCAGCAGTCCCAGGTTAGGAGGAAGCGAGACCCAGTACTTC. Looking up the rest from reference TRBV7-8 and TRBJ2-5 gives the full variable domain: GAGVSQSPRYKVAKRGQDVALRCDPISGHVSLFWYQQALGQGPEFLTYFQNEAQLDKSGLPSDRFFAERPEGSVSTLKIQRTQQEDSAVYLCASSPRLGGSETQYFGPGTRLLVL.

The chain carries TRBV15 and TRBJ1-6; 8 nucleotides match TRBD1. J lost 8 bases, V lost 4 bases, and 7 bases had no gene match. The CDR3 has 15 amino acids. In germline, CDR1 is LNHNV, CDR2 YYDKDF (reference sequence). The CDR3, as DNA: TGTGCCACCAGCACAGGGACAGGCTTCTATTCACCCCTCCACTTT. Its protein product is CATSTGTGFYSPLHF.

The chain links TRBV14 to TRBJ2-3; D might be TRBD1 or TRBD2, each matching 5 bases. The CDR3 extends over 16 amino acids. Looked up from germline, CDR1 is SGHDN and CDR2 is FVKESK. V gave up 0 bases and J gave up 4 bases, with 14 bases separating them. CDR3 region: CASSQDFRDSADTQYF. The DNA for the CDR3 is TGTGCCAGCAGCCAAGATTTCAGGGATAGCGCAGATACGCAGTATTTT.

This clone came up once. The genes are TRBV5-4 and TRBJ2-7, with 9 bases lining up with TRBD1. V shed 4 bases, J shed 6 bases, and the junction held 11 bases outside the gene matches. Germline loops: CDR1 SGHNT, CDR2 YYREEE (reference sequence). The CDR3 sequence is 15 residues long. CDR3 protein: CASSPGQGRWGEQYF. The CDR3 DNA follows: TGTGCCAGCAGCCCGGGACAGGGTCGGTGGGGCGAGCAGTACTTC.

This rearrangement joins TRBV19 to TRBJ2-7, with 9 bases matching TRBD1. The CDR3 covers 17 residues. The ends lost 3 bases at V and 0 bases at J; junction bases unmatched: 9. Per germline, CDR1 LNHDA and CDR2 SQIVND (reference sequence). The CDR3 sequence is CASSIGQGIGSSYEQYF. DNA of the CDR3: TGTGCCAGTAGTATTGGACAGGGGATCGGGAGCTCCTACGAGCAGTACTTC.

This rearrangement joins TRBV6-5 to TRBJ2-3; D is uncertain. The CDR3 is 14 amino acids. Germline V CDR1 and CDR2: MNHEY, SVGAGI. V lost 2 bases and J 4 bases, leaving 10 bases between the germline ends. The CDR3, as DNA: TGTGCCAGCAGTTACGGGGTTGCCCCAGATACGCAGTATTTT. Translating it yields CASSYGVAPDTQYF.

The chain carries TRBV18 and TRBJ2-5, with no clear D. This CDR3 contains 13 residues. The V gene lost 4 bases and the J gene lost 4 bases, with 10 bases spanning the gap. Germline loops: CDR1 KGHSH, CDR2 LQKENI. The CDR3 region has the DNA TGTGCCAGCTCACGTGGCACCTCAGAGACCCAGTACTTC. Its protein product is CASSRGTSETQYF.

This chain joins TRBV2 and TRBJ1-4; D is undetermined. CDR3 length equals 11 residues. Germline V gene lookup returns CDR1 SNHLY and CDR2 FYNNEI. Between the trimmed V and J ends, which lost 5 bases and 4 bases, there was a span of 2 bases. CDR3 residues: CASSHNEKLFF. As DNA, the CDR3 is TGTGCCAGCAGTCATAATGAAAAACTGTTTTTT.

The CDR3 nucleotides read TGTGCCAGCAGTTCACATTGGGTAGCGGGAGAGGGCAATGAGCAGTTCTTC. Its protein is CASSSHWVAGEGNEQFF. This sequence joins TRBV6-4 and TRBJ2-1; TRBD2 matches at 9 bases. This CDR3 contains 17 residues. J was trimmed by 6 bases and V by 5 bases; bases with no gene match: 14. Germline V gene sequence: CDR1 MRHNA, CDR2 SNTAGT.

This chain joins TRBV7-2 and TRBJ2-1; D perhaps matches TRBD1 (6 bases). Trimming removed 4 bases at V and 4 bases at J, with 11 bases between. This CDR3 is built from 14 residues. Germline V gene sequence: CDR1 SGHTA, CDR2 FQGNSA. CDR3 amino acids: CASSSPGEYNEQFF. The CDR3 DNA sequence: TGTGCCAGCAGCTCACCAGGGGAGTACAATGAGCAGTTCTTC.

The rearrangement uses TRBV5-8 and TRBJ2-7; 7 bases are shared with TRBD1. J lost 7 bases, V lost 1 base, and 11 bases had no gene match. CDR3 length equals 15 residues. The germline gives CDR1 SGHTS, CDR2 YDEGEE. The CDR3 region is CASSLLRTTTGEQYF. The CDR3 DNA follows: TGTGCCAGCAGCTTGTTGAGGACAACGACAGGGGAGCAGTACTTC.

The CDR3 reads CAISESGTGGSIDNQPQHF. The CDR3 nucleotides are TGTGCCATCAGTGAGTCGGGGACAGGGGGGTCGATTGACAATCAGCCCCAGCATTTT. The rearrangement links TRBV10-3 to TRBJ1-5; 11 positions match TRBD1. The ends lost 0 bases at V and 3 bases at J; junction bases unmatched: 10. In germline, CDR1 is ENHRY, CDR2 SYGVKD. The CDR3 length is 19 residues.